Below, 18 T cell receptor beta chains from the same sample are listed, as sequenced in a study of T cell changes during pregnancy in multiple sclerosis (dated by TCRdb to the late 2010s). Receptor libraries were prepared by the immunoSEQ multiplex PCR assay. Here the immuneACCESS table is served through TCRdb, limited to in-frame sequences with V and J called. Missing clones are a known gap in these copies; in checked studies unresolved V genes cover under half, and the rest lacks a known reason. The sample includes tens of thousands of clones, with 93% observed a single time. The biggest ten clones account for around 4% of the sample. The source material was CD8+ T cells from peripheral blood mononuclear cells, sampled in the second trimester of pregnancy. Source of these receptors: a female donor with multiple sclerosis, enrolled in a pregnancy study.

The V gene is TRBV27, the J gene TRBJ1-1; possibly TRBD1 for D (6 bases). Germline CDR1 and CDR2: MNHEY and SMNVEV (reference sequence). Between the trimmed V and J ends, which lost 6 bases and 0 bases, there was a span of 14 bases. The CDR3 is 15 amino acids. CDR3 sequence: CASRTGSMLNTEAFF. The CDR3, as DNA: TGTGCCAGCAGAACAGGGAGCATGTTGAACACTGAAGCTTTCTTT.

This clone was observed once. The rearrangement links TRBV5-4 to TRBJ1-2, with TRBD1 matching over 7 bases. The CDR3 has 14 amino acids. With 0 bases clipped from V and 4 bases from J, the junction kept 3 bases outside the gene matches. The germline gives CDR1 SGHNT, CDR2 YYREEE (reference sequence). In DNA, the CDR3 is TGTGCCAGCAGCTTGGTACAGGGGTCCTATGGCTACACCTTC. This gives the protein CASSLVQGSYGYTF.

V and J are TRBV7-9 and TRBJ2-5, with D possibly being TRBD1 (5 bases). Germline V CDR1 and CDR2: SEHNR, FQNEAQ (reference sequence). This CDR3 spans 15 amino acids. V lost 5 bases, J lost 4 bases, and 17 bases lay in between. CDR3 amino acids: CASSPEGEGRETQYF. CDR3 in DNA: TGTGCCAGCAGCCCGGAAGGGGAAGGCAGAGAGACCCAGTACTTC. Variable domain in full (rest from reference TRBV7-9 and TRBJ2-5): DTGVSQNPRHKITKRGQNVTFRCDPISEHNRLYWYRQTLGQGPEFLTYFQNEAQLEKSRLLSDRFSAERPKGSFSTLEIQRTEQGDSAMYLCASSPEGEGRETQYFGPGTRLLVL.

The chain joins TRBV7-3 to TRBJ2-3; tentative D call: TRBD2 (6 bases). The ends were cut back, 5 bases at V and 2 bases at J, with 20 bases in the middle. CDR3 length: 17 residues. CDR1 is SGHTA, CDR2 FQGTGA, per germline. Here the CDR3 reads CASSLTTPGTDTDTQYF. The CDR3 coding sequence is TGTGCCAGCAGCCTTACGACTCCCGGGACTGACACAGATACGCAGTATTTT.

The gene calls are TRBV29-1 and TRBJ2-2; TRBD1 matches at 8 bases. Per germline, CDR1 SQVTM and CDR2 ANQGSEA. After removal of 4 bases from V and 5 bases from J, the junction contained 0 bases not matched to a gene. The CDR3 sequence is 12 residues long. In nucleotides, the CDR3 is TGCAGCGTTGGGGACAGGACCGGGGAGCTGTTTTTT. The encoded protein is CSVGDRTGELFF.

Regarding this clone: One end of the junction fails to match germline, which may point to a read error. The chain has TRBV6-6 and TRBJ2-2, with TRBD2 as a possible D gene (6 bases). Looked up from germline, CDR1 is MNHNY and CDR2 is SVGAGI (reference sequence). The CDR3 covers 16 residues. This CDR3 reads CASSDSGTANTGELFF. The CDR3 DNA reads as TGTGCCAGCAGTGACTCCGGGACTGCGAACACCGGGGAGCTGTTTTTT.

The rearrangement links TRBV5-4 to TRBJ2-5; 13 nucleotides line up with TRBD2. The CDR3 loop spans 14 amino acids. V shed 0 bases, J shed 13 bases, and the junction held 6 bases outside the gene matches. Germline V gives CDR1 SGHNT, CDR2 YYREEE (reference sequence). CDR3 DNA: TGTGCCAGCAGCTTGGATGGGACTAGCGGGACGGGGTACTTC. It codes for CASSLDGTSGTGYF.

This clone was detected only once. The V call is TRBV7-6, the J call TRBJ2-3, with D possibly TRBD1 on 6 matching bases. Between the trimmed V and J ends, which lost 5 bases and 1 base, there was a span of 22 bases. CDR3 length: 18 amino acids. Germline V lookup: CDR1 SGHVS, CDR2 FNYEAQ. In nucleotides, the CDR3 is TGTGCCAGCAGCCCACGCTCCGGGTCACAGGGCGGCACAGATACGCAGTATTTT. Translating gives CASSPRSGSQGGTDTQYF.

The genes are TRBV28 and TRBJ2-7; D remains ambiguous. Trimming took off 5 bases at V and 2 bases at J, with 10 bases between the two ends. The CDR3 is 13 amino acids. Germline V gene sequence: CDR1 MDHEN, CDR2 SYDVKM. For the CDR3, the DNA is TGTGCCAGCAGTCCCCCTACCCCCTACGAGCAGTACTTC. Its protein product is CASSPPTPYEQYF.

The CDR3 DNA follows: TGTGCCACCAGCATGGACAGGAGCTCCTACAATGAGCAGTTCTTC. This translates into CATSMDRSSYNEQFF. V gene TRBV15 combines with J gene TRBJ2-1, with 7 bases matching TRBD1. Trimming took 4 bases from V and 0 from J; bases not matched to a gene: 3. CDR1 and CDR2 (germline): LNHNV, YYDKDF (reference sequence). The CDR3 runs to 15 residues.

The DNA of the CDR3 is TGTGCCAGCAGCGTAGCTTTTGAGGGGGTTTCTGGCGAGCAGTACTTC. Protein sequence: CASSVAFEGVSGEQYF. The rearrangement uses TRBV9 and TRBJ2-7, with a possible D match to TRBD1 (6 bases). V was clipped by 0 bases and J by 6 bases, with 19 bases between them. The CDR3 totals 16 residues. Germline assignment: CDR1 SGDLS and CDR2 YYNGEE.

The V and J genes are TRBV6-5 and TRBJ1-2; 8 bases map to TRBD1. This CDR3 spans 14 amino acids. The junction had 7 bases not matched to a gene; V was cut back by 2 bases and J by 8 bases. Germline assignment: CDR1 MNHEY and CDR2 SVGAGI. The CDR3 protein is CASSYGGQGAGYTF. In nucleotides, the CDR3 is TGTGCCAGCAGTTACGGTGGGCAGGGGGCCGGCTACACCTTC.

V usage is TRBV4-1 and J usage is TRBJ2-5; 7 positions match TRBD1. CDR1 MGHRA and CDR2 YSYEKL come from the germline V gene. This CDR3 is built from 14 residues. Trimming took 4 bases from V and 1 from J; bases not matched to a gene: 3. Written as DNA, the CDR3 is TGCGCCAGCAGCCCCCGACAGGGCCAAGAGACCCAGTACTTC. Its translation is CASSPRQGQETQYF.

The rearrangement links TRBV29-1 to TRBJ1-5; D ambiguous. Trimming stripped 4 bases from V and 2 bases from J, with 9 bases between. The CDR3 contains 13 residues. CDR1 and CDR2 from the germline V gene are SQVTM and ANQGSEA. This CDR3 is CSVVLPGNQPQHF. CDR3 DNA: TGCAGCGTTGTACTCCCCGGCAATCAGCCCCAGCATTTT.

The rearrangement joins TRBV28 to TRBJ2-5; D unresolved. Germline V CDR1 and CDR2: MDHEN, SYDVKM. V was shortened by 2 bases and J by 5 bases, with 12 bases between the two germline ends. This CDR3 contains 14 residues. CDR3 sequence reads: CASSLPGSGETQYF. CDR3 coding DNA: TGTGCCAGCAGTTTACCCGGATCCGGGGAGACCCAGTACTTC.

The chain combines TRBV19 with TRBJ2-1; perhaps TRBD2 as D (7 bases). Trimming cost V 8 bases and J 1 base, with 15 bases left between them. This CDR3 contains 15 residues. From germline, CDR1 is LNHDA and CDR2 SQIVND (reference sequence). The CDR3 DNA is TGTGCCAGTGCCCGGGGGGCTGGGTCCTACAATGAGCAGTTCTTC. Translating gives CASARGAGSYNEQFF.

This clone was observed a single time. The chain uses TRBV15 and TRBJ2-7; TRBD2 matches 10 bases. The V gene's germline CDR1 is LNHNV and CDR2 YYDKDF (reference sequence). V was clipped by 3 bases and J by 3 bases; unmatched bases: 8. This CDR3 contains 16 residues. CDR3 in amino acids: CATSRGLAGAVYEQYF. The CDR3 nucleotides read TGTGCCACCAGCAGGGGTCTAGCGGGAGCTGTCTACGAGCAGTACTTC.

The gene calls are TRBV7-6 and TRBJ2-7; D gene uncertain. V shed 0 bases and J shed 7 bases, with 16 bases lying between them. Germline V gives CDR1 SGHVS, CDR2 FNYEAQ. This CDR3 has 15 amino acids. The CDR3 coding sequence is TGTGCCAGCAGCTTAGCAAGTCACTTCGGTGAGGAGCAGTACTTC. Its protein is CASSLASHFGEEQYF.